A single sample is the source of the 5 T cell receptor beta chains below, sequenced in a study of blood T cell repertoires in COVID-19. Produced via immunoSEQ multiplex PCR; TCRdb's table is partial and in-frame only. In the table there are fewer than 300,000 clones, 65% to 90% of which are singletons. Sequencing was carried out using peripheral blood. These receptors all come from a man aged 50-59 years with active or convalescent COVID-19.

This rearrangement joins TRBV13 to TRBJ1-4; D may be TRBD1 (5 bases). The CDR3 has 15 amino acids. CDR1 and CDR2 from the germline V gene are PRHDT and FYEKMQ (reference sequence). Trimming cost V 10 bases and J 5 bases, with 20 bases left between them. The CDR3 DNA reads TGTGCCACCAAACGGCGGGGCCGGCCGAATGAAAAACTGTTTTTT. Translated, it gives CATKRRGRPNEKLFF.

A note on this clone: One end of the junction does not line up with germline, which may come from a read error. The chain combines TRBV11-2 with TRBJ2-1; TRBD2 might be the D (7 bases). The CDR3 consists of 12 residues. CDR1 and CDR2 (germline): SGHAT, FQNNGV. The CDR3 loop is CASSIGGDSPLF. The CDR3 DNA is TGTGCCAGCAGCATAGGGGGGGACTCCCCGCTCTTC.

This rearrangement joins TRBV7-9 to TRBJ2-1; perhaps TRBD2 as D (6 bases). V gave up 5 bases and J gave up 4 bases, with 18 bases separating them. Germline values: CDR1 SEHNR, CDR2 FQNEAQ (reference sequence). The length of the CDR3 is 16 residues. CDR3 sequence (DNA): TGTGCCAGCAGCCCCTTTAGTAGCGGAGATTACAATGAGCAGTTCTTC. Translation: CASSPFSSGDYNEQFF.

The chain carries TRBV19 and TRBJ1-1; D is unclear. The CDR3 is 15 amino acids. Trimming removed 0 bases at V and 1 base at J, with 9 bases between. Germline V gene data show CDR1 as LNHDA and CDR2 as SQIVND (reference sequence). CDR3 protein: CASSIDPAGNTEAFF. The CDR3 nucleotides are TGTGCCAGTAGTATAGATCCCGCAGGGAACACTGAAGCTTTCTTT.

This chain uses TRBV28 with TRBJ1-2, with D possibly TRBD1 on 6 matching bases. V was shortened by 6 bases and J by 4 bases, with 15 bases between the two germline ends. The germline gives CDR1 MDHEN, CDR2 SYDVKM. This CDR3 contains 14 residues. The CDR3 bases are TGTGCCAGCAGCCAATGGGGGACACGCTATGGCTACACCTTC. It specifies CASSQWGTRYGYTF.